Below, 17 T cell receptor delta chains from the same sample are listed, as sequenced in a study of γδ T cells in repeated Plasmodium falciparum infection. TCRdb made new clone calls on the multiplex PCR reads using CATT. The data show some 51,000 delta-chain clones, around 2% seen once. Flow sorting of PBMC yielded separate Vgamma9/Vdelta2+ and Vdelta2-negative gammadelta T cell populations for bulk repertoire analysis. Sequencing input: gamma-delta T cells from blood. The receptors were sampled from a pool of human donors (malaria-infected and uninfected, not separated).

This clone appeared many times. This likely came from a read error, as a far larger clone is one base away. This CDR3 is also generated by other DNA sequences in the sample. V is TRDV3 and J is TRDJ1, with 13 bases matching TRDD3. Looked up from germline, CDR1 is TVYSNPD and CDR2 is GDNSRS (reference sequence). This CDR3 has 18 amino acids. Trimming took 0 bases from V and 0 from J; bases not matched to a gene: 10. The CDR3 reads CAFRLHWGIREYTDKLIF. The CDR3 bases are TGTGCCTTTAGACTTCACTGGGGGATACGGGAGTACACCGATAAACTCATCTTT. Using reference TRDV3 and TRDJ1 for the parts outside the CDR3, the full variable domain is CDKVTQSSPDQTVASGSEVVLLCTYDTVYSNPDLFWYRIRPDYSFQFVFYGDNSRSEGADFTQGRFSVKHILTQKAFHLVISPVRTEDSATYYCAFRLHWGIREYTDKLIFGKGTRVTVEP.

This clone came up many times. The J gene is TRDJ1, the V gene TRDV1; 7 nucleotides line up with TRDD3. The CDR3 length is 25 residues. Per the germline V gene, CDR1 is TSWWSYY and CDR2 is QGS. V was clipped by 1 base and J by 0 bases; unmatched bases: 32. This CDR3 is CALGEPLLLGGIPPHPLLYTDKLIF. DNA for the CDR3: TGTGCTCTTGGGGAACCCCTCCTCTTAGGGGGGATTCCCCCCCATCCTCTCTTGTACACCGATAAACTCATCTTT.

Regarding this clone: This likely stems from a read error, as it lies one base from a far larger clone. Other DNA variants within this sample encode the same CDR3. The rearrangement joins TRDV1 to TRDJ1; the match to TRDD3 covers 11 bases. The J gene is absent in TCRdb and was assigned here via DNA matching to germline. The CDR3 extends over 22 amino acids. Per the germline V gene, CDR1 is TSWWSYY and CDR2 is QGS. The CDR3 DNA is TGCGCTCTTGGGGGTTTAGGACTTCCTACGTACTGGGGGATAAGCGGGGAGGATAAACTCATCTTT. This codes for CALGGLGLPTYWGISGEDKLIF.

This clone was picked up many times. This DNA's translation and the protein TCRdb lists, from a much larger clone, do not match at residue 17, likely due to a read error; the protein shown is translated from the DNA. V usage is TRDV2 and J usage is TRDJ1; 10 positions agree with TRDD3. There are 19 residues in the CDR3. The germline V gene encodes CDR1 GEAIGNYY and CDR2 EKD. The CDR3 here is CACDTVGGIRRHHTDKPIF. The CDR3, as DNA: TGTGCCTGTGACACCGTAGGGGGGATACGCCGGCACCACACCGATAAACCCATCTTT.

A note on this clone: The amino acid sequence in TCRdb belongs to a much larger clone and departs from this DNA's translation at residue 17, likely a sequencing read error; the sequence shown is translated from the DNA. The chain recombines TRDV1 with TRDJ1, with 10 bases identical to TRDD3. No J segment appears in TCRdb, so it was assigned here by matching the sequence to germline. Trimming cost V 5 bases and J 1 base; bases outside gene matches: 28. The germline V gene has CDR1 TSWWSYY and CDR2 QGS. The CDR3 sequence is 23 residues long. The CDR3 DNA is TGTGCTCTTGGGTCTCCGTATAGTTCAGCCTTCCATAGGGGGATACGCTGCACCGATAAACTCATCTTT. It yields the protein CALGSPYSSAFHRGIRCTDKLIF.

This clone was detected a few times. The mismatch at residue 12 between this DNA's translation and the TCRdb protein of a much larger clone likely reflects a read error; the protein shown is translated from the DNA. The chain employs TRDV2 and TRDJ1; TRDD3 is a possible D gene (5 bases). TCRdb records no J gene; here it was assigned by comparing the DNA to germline. The CDR3 totals 15 residues. CDR1 is GEAIGNYY, CDR2 EKD, per germline. CDR3 loop: CACDTVSSHTDTLIF. The DNA for the CDR3 is TGTGCCTGTGACACCGTGTCCTCCCACACCGATACACTCATCTTT.

This clone was found a few times. TCRdb's protein, taken from a much larger clone, differs from this DNA's translation at residue 12, likely owing to a read error; the protein displayed comes from the DNA. This chain links TRDV3 with TRDJ1; tentative D call: TRDD2 (6 bases). The CDR3 is made up of 21 amino acids. Per the germline V gene, CDR1 is TVYSNPD and CDR2 is GDNSRS (reference sequence). The CDR3 sequence: CATLKTVILPGRCPYTDKLIF. In DNA form, the CDR3 reads TGTGCTACGCTCAAAACCGTTATCCTACCGGGCCGGTGCCCATACACTGATAAACTCATCTTT.

A remark on this clone: TCRdb pairs this DNA with a much larger clone's protein that differs at residues 8 and 13, likely a read error; the protein shown was translated from the DNA. The J gene has no call, while the V gene is TRDV2; the D call in the table, TRDD3, was not verified against the DNA. Germline CDR1 and CDR2: GEAIGNYY and EKD. The CDR3 is 15 residues long. CDR3 loop: CACDTVGGKADKFIF. The CDR3 bases are TGTGCCTGTGACACCGTCGGGGGTAAGGCAGATAAATTCATCTTT.

About this clone: The amino acid sequence in TCRdb belongs to a much larger clone and departs from this DNA's translation at residue 15, likely a sequencing read error; the sequence shown is translated from the DNA. The chain uses TRDV3 and TRDJ1; 7 nucleotides agree with TRDD2. This CDR3 comprises 17 residues. Germline CDR1 TVYSNPD, CDR2 GDNSRS (reference sequence). In DNA, the CDR3 is TGTGCCTTATATTCCTACCGGGGGCTGGGCAACTACCTTAAACCCATCTTT. This gives the protein CALYSYRGLGNYLKPIF.

This clone has a handful of counts. Translating this DNA gives a protein that differs at residue 5 from the TCRdb one, which belongs to a much larger clone; a read error is likely, and the protein shown is this translation. This chain links TRDV1 with TRDJ1; tentative D call: TRDD2 (6 bases). TCRdb lists no J gene, so it was determined here by aligning the DNA to germline. The CDR3 runs to 21 residues. The germline V and J ends were trimmed by 4 bases and 3 bases, with 33 bases remaining between them. Germline assignment: CDR1 TSWWSYY and CDR2 QGS. The CDR3 reads CALGVALFLEVRGFSPDKLIF. DNA for the CDR3: TGTGCTCTTGGGGTAGCCCTCTTCCTCGAGGTAAGGGGTTTTTCCCCCGATAAACTCATCTTT.

This clone was seen only a few times. TCRdb assigns this DNA the protein of a much larger clone, which departs from its translation at residue 10; this likely reflects a read error, and the protein shown comes from translating the DNA. For the CDR3, the DNA is TGTGCCTGTGACACCGTGTCCTCCCACAACGATAAACTCATCTTT. The encoded protein is CACDTVSSHNDKLIF. This rearrangement joins TRDV2 to TRDJ1; no definite D call. TCRdb gives no J gene; it was assigned here by matching the DNA to germline. CDR1 GEAIGNYY and CDR2 EKD come from the germline V gene. Deletions cut 0 bases from V and 4 bases from J, with 14 bases between. CDR3 length: 15 residues.

This clone was counted ten times or more. With a much larger clone just one base away, this may be a read error. The sample carries other DNA sequences with the same CDR3. This sequence joins TRDV3 and TRDJ4; D is possibly TRDD2 (5 bases). CDR1 TVYSNPD and CDR2 GDNSRS come from the germline V gene (reference sequence). The CDR3 runs to 19 residues. The CDR3 protein is CASTITPSPRRRLARPLIF. In DNA, the CDR3 is TGTGCCTCCACAATCACTCCTTCACCTCGACGACGTCTGGCCAGACCACTGATCTTT.

In regard to this clone: With a far larger clone one base away, a read error is the likely cause. Other DNA sequences in this sample translate to the same CDR3. A V gene of TRDV1 was called, but no J gene was assigned; whether TRDD3, the table's D call, matches the DNA was not checked. CDR1 and CDR2 (germline): TSWWSYY, QGS. This CDR3 comprises 21 residues. The CDR3 sequence is CALGELVPYWGIPVGADKLIF. CDR3 sequence (DNA): TGTGCTCTTGGGGAACTAGTCCCCTACTGGGGGATCCCGGTTGGCGCCGATAAGCTCATCTTT.

As regards this clone: The protein given by TCRdb reflects a much larger clone and differs at residue 7 from this DNA's translation, likely from a read error; the protein shown is the DNA's translation. The rearrangement joins TRDV1 to TRDJ1, with TRDD3 matching 11 bases. The J gene, absent from TCRdb, was called here by matching the DNA to germline. The CDR3 totals 24 residues. Germline V gene lookup returns CDR1 TSWWSYY and CDR2 QGS. J lost 0 bases, V lost 5 bases, and 29 bases had no gene match. CDR3 loop: CALGHYLPVFDWGIVDLYTDKLIF. The CDR3 region has the DNA TGTGCTCTTGGGCACTACTTACCCGTTTTCGACTGGGGGATAGTGGACCTGTACACCGATAAACTCATCTTT.

This clone was counted many times. J is TRDJ1 and V is TRDV2; TRDD3 aligns across 12 bases. From germline, CDR1 is GEAIGNYY and CDR2 EKD. V gave up 3 bases and J gave up 0 bases; unmatched junction bases: 13. The CDR3 runs to 19 residues. CDR3 amino acids: CACDRLRMTGGYNTDKLIF. CDR3 DNA: TGTGCCTGTGACCGCCTACGTATGACTGGGGGATACAACACCGATAAACTCATCTTT.

This clone was recorded a few times. The protein that TCRdb holds for this DNA derives from a much larger clone and differs from the translated DNA at residue 16, which likely indicates a read error; the protein shown here is translated from the DNA. The rearrangement links TRDV3 to TRDJ1; 13 positions match TRDD3. No J gene is reported in TCRdb; it was inferred here by comparing the DNA with germline. The CDR3 has 22 residues. V trimming: 3 bases; J trimming: 1 base; junction bases outside the gene matches: 26. Germline assignment: CDR1 TVYSNPD and CDR2 GDNSRS (reference sequence). CDR3 loop: CAFLLPSYWGIRSPYCTDKLIF. CDR3 DNA sequence: TGTGCCTTCCTCCTTCCTTCGTACTGGGGGATACGTTCACCTTATTGCACCGATAAACTCATCTTT.

Points on this clone: The TCRdb protein, from a much larger clone, departs from this DNA's translation at residue 18, likely by read error; the protein shown derives from the DNA. The chain couples TRDV1 to TRDJ1; TRDD2 matches 9 bases. Since TCRdb gives no J gene, matching the DNA to germline was used here to assign it. CDR1 and CDR2 (germline): TSWWSYY, QGS. The CDR3 spans 22 residues. The CDR3 DNA reads TGTGCTCTTGGGGAACTGCATACCACCCGCCTTCCTACTTTCAGTTTTACCGGTAAACTCATCTTT. This encodes CALGELHTTRLPTFSFTGKLIF.